In its sample, the clone carrying this T cell receptor beta chain was seen once. Synthetic analogs of TCR templates were spiked into every PCR. Generated by immunoSEQ multiplex PCR, the TCRdb table keeps only in-frame clones and is missing some. The table has approximately 50,000 clones, 84% seen once. Stated time point: pretreatment peripheral blood. This entry comes from a study of PD-L1 blockade in urothelial cancer. Study-wide context: Patients with male sex and bladder-origin urothelial cancer accounted for about 85% of the roughly 29 enrolled. In terms of prior chemotherapy, patients had received 0 to 3 regimens. The median T cell count in blood samples was more than 110,000.

The sequence derives from a man in his 70s with urothelial cancer. The sequencing here drew on PBMCs, taken around atezolizumab (anti-PD-L1) treatment.

The CDR3 sequence: CASSPARGSYEQYF. The DNA of the CDR3 is TGTGCCAGCAGTCCCGCCCGGGGGTCCTACGAGCAGTACTTC. This chain connects TRBV6-1 to TRBJ2-7, with D tentatively TRBD2 (6 bases). The CDR3 extends over 14 amino acids. Trimming cost V 5 bases and J 1 base, with 12 bases left between them. Per the germline V gene, CDR1 is MNHNS and CDR2 is SASEGT.